Below are 15 T cell receptor beta chains sequenced from a single sample in a study of control samples from healthy donors and cancer patients. Assay: immunoSEQ multiplex PCR; the TCRdb copy retains only in-frame clones and omits some. The data show 120,000 or so clones, approximately 89% seen once. Sequences were obtained from blood. The receptors here all came from a man aged 55 to 70 in good health.

The gene calls are TRBV4-1 and TRBJ1-4, with D maybe TRBD1 (6 bases). This CDR3 is built from 16 residues. Looked up from germline, CDR1 is MGHRA and CDR2 is YSYEKL. Trimming took off 0 bases at V and 3 bases at J, with 11 bases between the two ends. CDR3 nucleotides: TGCGCCAGCAGCCAAGATCGGGGGGCCTCTAATGAAAAACTGTTTTTT. Amino acids: CASSQDRGASNEKLFF.

The V call is TRBV28, the J call TRBJ2-1; 8 nucleotides line up with TRBD2. The ends lost 6 bases at V and 6 bases at J; junction bases unmatched: 7. The germline CDR1 and CDR2 sequences are MDHEN and SYDVKM. The CDR3 is made up of 14 amino acids. The CDR3 here is CASRPGGASNEQFF. Here the CDR3 DNA reads TGTGCCAGCAGACCCGGGGGGGCCAGCAATGAGCAGTTCTTC.

The chain combines TRBV28 with TRBJ2-7; no reliable D call. V shed 4 bases and J shed 1 base, with 11 bases lying between them. The germline V gene encodes CDR1 MDHEN and CDR2 SYDVKM. CDR3 size: 14 residues. The CDR3 loop reads CASSSSGVSYEQYF. The CDR3 coding sequence is TGTGCCAGCAGTTCATCTGGGGTATCCTACGAGCAGTACTTC.

The sample holds a few counts of this clone. The chain uses TRBV7-2 and TRBJ2-7; 8 bases fit TRBD2. CDR1 is SGHTA and CDR2 is FQGNSA in the germline V gene. The CDR3 loop spans 15 amino acids. Trimming cost V 5 bases and J 6 bases; bases outside gene matches: 12. CDR3 sequence reads: CASSPRGTSRGEQYF. The DNA for the CDR3 is TGTGCCAGCAGCCCAAGGGGGACTAGTCGGGGCGAGCAGTACTTC.

This sequence joins TRBV6-5 and TRBJ1-1; D is ambiguous. In germline, CDR1 is MNHEY, CDR2 SVGAGI. Trimming cost V 0 bases and J 0 bases, with 11 bases left between them. This CDR3 has 16 residues. The CDR3 protein is CASSYSSATVNTEAFF. In DNA form, the CDR3 reads TGTGCCAGCAGTTACTCGTCCGCAACAGTGAACACTGAAGCTTTCTTT.

The V gene is TRBV5-1, the J gene TRBJ1-1, with D unresolved. This CDR3 is built from 15 residues. The germline V gene has CDR1 SGHRS and CDR2 YFSETQ. V lost 0 bases, J lost 4 bases, and 13 bases lay in between. This CDR3 is CASSLGPVSGTEAFF. The CDR3 DNA reads as TGCGCCAGCAGCTTGGGTCCCGTATCTGGCACTGAAGCTTTCTTT.

The CDR3 spells CASSIGNGAQHF. The CDR3 DNA reads as TGTGCCAGTAGTATAGGGAACGGGGCCCAGCATTTT. The rearrangement joins TRBV19 to TRBJ1-5; D not resolved. Deletions cut 1 base from V and 11 bases from J, with 9 bases between. The CDR3 runs to 12 residues. In germline, CDR1 is LNHDA, CDR2 SQIVND (reference sequence).

This clone was observed once. V usage is TRBV16 and J usage is TRBJ1-2, with no clear D. Germline V gene lookup returns CDR1 KGHSY and CDR2 FQNENV. V was cut by 0 bases and J by 4 bases, with 6 bases left in between. The CDR3 consists of 13 residues. The CDR3 protein is CASSQSTIYGYTF. In DNA form, the CDR3 reads TGTGCCAGCAGCCAATCGACTATCTATGGCTACACCTTC.

This clone has more than one count but fewer than ten. This chain links TRBV5-5 with TRBJ1-5; tentative D call: TRBD1 (6 bases). Trimming took 0 bases from V and 4 from J, leaving 20 bases between them. Per the germline V gene, CDR1 is SGHKS and CDR2 is YYEKEE (reference sequence). This CDR3 has 18 residues. CDR3 loop: CASSLGGGAEVFNQPQHF. DNA for the CDR3: TGTGCCAGCAGCTTGGGAGGGGGGGCAGAAGTATTTAATCAGCCCCAGCATTTT.

This clone was counted a few times. This chain links TRBV10-1 with TRBJ2-7, with D maybe TRBD2 (6 bases). The length of the CDR3 is 16 residues. V lost 6 bases to trimming and J lost 0 bases, with 18 bases between them. Germline CDR1 WNHNN, CDR2 SYGVQD (reference sequence). The CDR3 DNA sequence: TGCGCCAGCAGGGAGGAGGGTAGCCCGAGCTCCTACGAGCAGTACTTC. Protein product: CASREEGSPSSYEQYF.

The rearrangement uses TRBV28 and TRBJ1-3; D gene uncertain. This CDR3 is built from 15 residues. The germline V gene has CDR1 MDHEN and CDR2 SYDVKM. V gave up 7 bases and J gave up 0 bases, with 13 bases separating them. CDR3 region: CASIPAWGSGNTIYF. CDR3 nucleotide sequence: TGTGCCAGCATCCCTGCGTGGGGCTCTGGAAACACCATATATTTT.

In this sample, this clone turned up a few times. The J gene is TRBJ1-3, the V gene TRBV6-5; D uncertain. Per germline, CDR1 MNHEY and CDR2 SVGAGI. V dropped 4 bases and J dropped 2 bases, with 15 bases sitting between them. This CDR3 is 16 amino acids long. CDR3 protein: CASSLLNREAGNTIYF. The CDR3 DNA sequence: TGTGCCAGCAGTTTACTCAACCGGGAAGCTGGAAACACCATATATTTT.

The chain employs TRBV4-3 and TRBJ2-6; the D gene is possibly TRBD1 (5 bases). The CDR3 covers 17 residues. Trimming took 1 base from V and 4 from J, leaving 14 bases between them. Germline V lookup: CDR1 LGHNA, CDR2 YSLEER. This CDR3 reads CASSQGDRIQGANVLTF. DNA of the CDR3: TGCGCCAGCAGCCAAGGAGACAGAATCCAAGGGGCCAACGTCCTGACTTTC.

This clone was seen a handful of times. This sequence joins TRBV11-2 and TRBJ2-2; a possible D gene is TRBD1 (5 bases). V was cut by 5 bases and J by 0 bases, with 16 bases left in between. Per the germline V gene, CDR1 is SGHAT and CDR2 is FQNNGV. The CDR3 is 17 amino acids. In DNA, the CDR3 is TGTGCCAGCAGCGCCTTCCAGGGAACCGCGAACACCGGGGAGCTGTTTTTT. Translated, it gives CASSAFQGTANTGELFF.

The chain employs TRBV28 and TRBJ1-6, with 7 bases fitting TRBD1. With 5 bases clipped from V and 6 bases from J, the junction kept 4 bases outside the gene matches. This CDR3 region has 14 residues. Germline V CDR1 and CDR2: MDHEN, SYDVKM. Here the CDR3 reads CASSMGQSNSPLHF. DNA of the CDR3: TGTGCCAGCAGTATGGGACAGAGTAATTCACCCCTCCACTTT.